This T cell receptor beta chain was observed in a study of cytomegalovirus exposure and HLA in healthy donors. Primers: 60 Vbeta forward and 13 Jbeta reverse. Profiling relied on immunoSEQ multiplex PCR, and the TCRdb table lists in-frame clones only, not all of them. The sample gives approximately 160,000 clones, less than 65% of which show up once; roughly 3.1% is in the top ten. Per germline, CDR1 MNHNY and CDR2 SVGAGI (reference sequence). With 2 bases removed from V and 5 bases from J, the gap between germline ends came to 4 bases. CDR3 length equals 11 residues. This clone came up once. Sequenced input: PBMCs. This TCR was sampled from a woman aged 25 to 39 in good health and CMV-seropositive. V gene TRBV6-6 combines with J gene TRBJ2-7; no clear D gene. CDR3 bases: TGTGCCAGCAGTTACCGTAACGAGCAGTACTTC. Amino acids: CASSYRNEQYF.